This passage covers 32 T cell receptor beta chains from one sample sequenced in a study of long-term antiretroviral therapy in people with HIV. Runs used v3.0 of the immunoSEQ assay and were done at survey level. Libraries were prepared by immunoSEQ multiplex PCR; TCRdb keeps only in-frame clonotypes and omits some of them. The sample includes 25,000 to 30,000 clones, over 85% of them seen just once. Sequencing used unsorted PBMCs, obtained 1.8 years after starting antiretroviral therapy. Receptor source: a woman younger than 35 with HIV.

The rearrangement uses TRBV4-2 and TRBJ2-3, with D maybe TRBD2 (6 bases). This CDR3 has 17 amino acids. V lost 1 base and J lost 0, with 14 bases in between. Per germline, CDR1 LGHNA and CDR2 YNFKEQ. CDR3 residues: CASSQGSGGTSTDTQYF. CDR3 DNA: TGTGCCAGCAGCCAAGGTTCGGGCGGGACTAGCACAGATACGCAGTATTTT.

The DNA of the CDR3 is TGTGCCACCATAGACAGGGGAAGATACAATGAGCAGTTCTTC. It encodes CATIDRGRYNEQFF. V and J are TRBV19 and TRBJ2-1, with 8 positions matching TRBD1. With V trimmed by 10 bases and J by 4 bases, 9 bases remained unmatched. This CDR3 comprises 14 residues. Germline V gives CDR1 LNHDA, CDR2 SQIVND (reference sequence).

The J gene is TRBJ2-7, the V gene TRBV5-4, with D tentatively TRBD1 (5 bases). The germline CDR1 and CDR2 sequences are SGHNT and YYREEE (reference sequence). This CDR3 has 13 residues. The V and J ends lost 4 bases and 2 bases respectively, with 10 bases between them. CDR3 DNA: TGTGCCAGCAGCCAAGGGGCCACCTACGAGCAGTACTTC. Translating gives CASSQGATYEQYF. The full variable domain, with the rest looked up from reference TRBV5-4 and TRBJ2-7, is ETGVTQSPTHLIKTRGQQVTLRCSSQSGHNTVSWYQQALGQGPQFIFQYYREEENGRGNFPPRFSGLQFPNYSSELNVNALELDDSALYLCASSQGATYEQYFGPGTRLTVT.

The chain couples TRBV5-4 to TRBJ2-3, with D perhaps being TRBD1 or TRBD2 (5 bases each). In germline, CDR1 is SGHNT, CDR2 YYREEE (reference sequence). V was pared by 4 bases and J by 0 bases, with 24 bases between. This CDR3 is 19 amino acids long. The CDR3 sequence: CASSPPVMGEPPSTDTQYF. The CDR3 bases are TGTGCCAGCAGCCCCCCCGTTATGGGGGAGCCCCCTAGCACAGATACGCAGTATTTT. Looking up the rest from reference TRBV5-4 and TRBJ2-3 gives the full variable domain: ETGVTQSPTHLIKTRGQQVTLRCSSQSGHNTVSWYQQALGQGPQFIFQYYREEENGRGNFPPRFSGLQFPNYSSELNVNALELDDSALYLCASSPPVMGEPPSTDTQYFGPGTRLTVL.

The chain joins TRBV27 to TRBJ1-2; D possibly corresponds to TRBD1 (6 bases). V lost 3 bases, J lost 3 bases, and 11 bases lay in between. The CDR3 loop spans 14 amino acids. Germline CDR1 is MNHEY and CDR2 is SMNVEV (reference sequence). The chain's CDR3 is CASSFSGGHYGYTF. CDR3 coding DNA: TGTGCCAGCAGTTTTTCGGGGGGGCACTATGGCTACACCTTC.

The J gene is TRBJ2-2, the V gene TRBV7-2; TRBD2 matches 13 bases. This CDR3 is built from 16 residues. Trimming at V came to 4 bases and at J to 3 bases, leaving 2 bases not matched to a gene. Looked up from germline, CDR1 is SGHTA and CDR2 is FQGNSA. This CDR3 reads CASSSTSGRYTGELFF. The CDR3 nucleotides read TGTGCCAGCAGCTCGACTAGCGGGAGGTACACCGGGGAGCTGTTTTTT.

This clone appeared a few times. The chain has TRBV10-1 and TRBJ2-1, with D perhaps TRBD2 (6 bases). The CDR3 consists of 15 residues. Germline V gene lookup returns CDR1 WNHNN and CDR2 SYGVQD (reference sequence). Between the trimmed V and J ends, which lost 7 bases and 8 bases, there was a span of 21 bases. CDR3 sequence (DNA): TGCGCCAGCACCTCACTTGCGGGAACGCCCGATGAGCAGTTCTTC. It encodes CASTSLAGTPDEQFF.

The chain recombines TRBV7-2 with TRBJ2-1; 14 bases map to TRBD2. V lost 4 bases and J lost 0; bases outside the gene matches: 8. The CDR3 sequence is 19 residues long. Germline V gives CDR1 SGHTA, CDR2 FQGNSA. CDR3 sequence reads: CASSSTPGTSGSSYNEQFF. The CDR3 DNA sequence: TGTGCCAGCAGCTCGACCCCCGGGACTAGCGGGAGCTCCTACAATGAGCAGTTCTTC. The whole variable domain, remainder taken from reference TRBV7-2 and TRBJ2-1, is GAGVSQSPSNKVTEKGKDVELRCDPISGHTALYWYRQSLGQGLEFLIYFQGNSAPDKSGLPSDRFSAERTGGSVSTLTIQRTQQEDSAVYLCASSSTPGTSGSSYNEQFFGPGTRLTVL.

This chain joins TRBV28 and TRBJ2-7; 9 positions agree with TRBD2. CDR1 and CDR2 (germline): MDHEN, SYDVKM. V was clipped by 1 base and J by 3 bases; unmatched bases: 10. This CDR3 has 17 amino acids. This CDR3 reads CASSLSSSGRTSYEQYF. In nucleotides, the CDR3 is TGTGCCAGCAGTTTATCGTCCAGCGGGAGGACAAGCTACGAGCAGTACTTC.

The J gene is TRBJ2-2, the V gene TRBV9; D is undetermined. Germline V gene sequence: CDR1 SGDLS, CDR2 YYNGEE. The CDR3 runs to 11 residues. V lost 2 bases, J lost 7 bases, and 3 bases lay in between. CDR3 amino acids: CASSVYGELFF. CDR3 coding DNA: TGTGCCAGCAGCGTTTACGGGGAGCTGTTTTTT. The full variable domain, completed using reference TRBV9 and TRBJ2-2, is DSGVTQTPKHLITATGQRVTLRCSPRSGDLSVYWYQQSLDQGLQFLIQYYNGEERAKGNILERFSAQQFPDLHSELNLSSLELGDSALYFCASSVYGELFFGEGSRLTVL.

This clone appeared once. The chain links TRBV6-5 to TRBJ2-2; a weak D match, TRBD2 (6 bases). Trimming left V 2 bases short and J 3 bases short, with 13 bases between. The CDR3 contains 16 residues. Germline CDR1 reads MNHEY; CDR2 reads SVGAGI. The CDR3 bases are TGTGCCAGCAGTTACAAGTTAGGAGGGCACACCGGGGAGCTGTTTTTT. The encoded protein is CASSYKLGGHTGELFF.

The rearrangement joins TRBV6-5 to TRBJ1-2, with 10 positions matching TRBD1. Germline-derived CDR1 and CDR2 are MNHEY and SVGAGI. With 2 bases clipped from V and 8 bases from J, the junction kept 5 bases outside the gene matches. The CDR3 has 14 residues. In DNA form, the CDR3 reads TGTGCCAGCAGTTACCGACAGGGGGCTAGGGGCTACACCTTC. Encoded protein: CASSYRQGARGYTF.

The chain employs TRBV5-6 and TRBJ2-1; 7 nucleotides line up with TRBD1. This CDR3 comprises 13 residues. The ends lost 3 bases at V and 6 bases at J; junction bases unmatched: 3. CDR1 SGHDT and CDR2 YYEEEE come from the germline V gene. The CDR3 here is CASSWGTVNEQFF. The CDR3 coding sequence is TGTGCCAGCAGCTGGGGGACAGTCAATGAGCAGTTCTTC. The full variable domain, in which reference TRBV5-6 and TRBJ2-1 provide the parts outside the CDR3, is DAGVTQSPTHLIKTRGQQVTLRCSPKSGHDTVSWYQQALGQGPQFIFQYYEEEERQRGNFPDRFSGHQFPNYSSELNVNALLLGDSALYLCASSWGTVNEQFFGPGTRLTVL.

The chain combines TRBV28 with TRBJ2-2, with a weak D call TRBD2 (6 bases). There are 15 residues in the CDR3. Germline CDR1 and CDR2: MDHEN and SYDVKM. Trimming pared 6 bases from V and 5 bases from J, leaving 16 bases between. For the CDR3, the DNA is TGTGCCAGCAGCTCCGGGACTTTCCCTACCGGGGAGCTGTTTTTT. It is translated as CASSSGTFPTGELFF.

The chain recombines TRBV18 with TRBJ2-7; D assignment may be TRBD1 or TRBD2 (5 bases each). Germline loops: CDR1 KGHSH, CDR2 LQKENI. CDR3 length: 14 residues. Trimming took off 2 bases at V and 4 bases at J, with 12 bases between the two ends. The CDR3 DNA reads TGTGCCAGCTCACCAAACCCTGGGGGTTACGAGCAGTACTTC. Residues: CASSPNPGGYEQYF.

V is TRBV7-2 and J is TRBJ1-3; TRBD1 aligns across 11 bases. Germline lookup yields CDR1 SGHTA and CDR2 FQGNSA. This CDR3 has 13 amino acids. With V trimmed by 5 bases and J by 7 bases, 1 base remained unmatched. The CDR3 is CASSRDRGNTIYF. CDR3 bases: TGTGCCAGCAGCCGGGACAGGGGGAACACCATATATTTT.

The chain carries TRBV13 and TRBJ2-3; 12 bases align to TRBD2. The length of the CDR3 is 16 residues. The J segment lost 1 base and the V segment lost 5 bases, leaving 4 bases of the junction unmatched. Germline values: CDR1 PRHDT, CDR2 FYEKMQ (reference sequence). The CDR3 spells CASSQGLAGRTDTQYF. Written as DNA, the CDR3 is TGTGCCAGCAGCCAAGGACTAGCGGGACGCACAGATACGCAGTATTTT.

The chain is built from TRBV11-2 and TRBJ2-7, with TRBD2 identical over 13 bases. J gave up 7 bases and V 5 bases, and 11 bases lay outside the gene matches. The germline V gene encodes CDR1 SGHAT and CDR2 FQNNGV. The CDR3 loop spans 16 amino acids. The CDR3 nucleotides are TGTGCCAGCAGCCGACTAACTAGCGGGAGGGCTTATGAGCAGTACTTC. Residues: CASSRLTSGRAYEQYF.

The chain links TRBV11-2 to TRBJ1-1, with D possibly TRBD1 on 5 matching bases. CDR1 is SGHAT, CDR2 FQNNGV, per germline. V lost 7 bases to trimming and J lost 6 bases, with 9 bases between them. The length of the CDR3 is 11 residues. The CDR3 region is CASIVGAEAFF. DNA of the CDR3: TGTGCCAGCATCGTAGGGGCTGAAGCTTTCTTT.

This chain uses TRBV28 with TRBJ2-2, with D possibly matching TRBD1 (6 bases). The length of the CDR3 is 15 residues. Germline CDR1 and CDR2: MDHEN and SYDVKM. Between the trimmed V and J ends, which lost 2 bases and 6 bases, there was a span of 13 bases. This CDR3 reads CASSLGGRRAGELFF. DNA for the CDR3: TGTGCCAGCAGTTTAGGGGGCAGAAGGGCCGGGGAGCTGTTTTTT.

The rearrangement links TRBV28 to TRBJ1-2, with D perhaps TRBD1 (5 bases). The CDR3 has 13 residues. Germline assignment: CDR1 MDHEN and CDR2 SYDVKM. Trimming took off 3 bases at V and 4 bases at J, with 9 bases between the two ends. Here the CDR3 reads CASSFRGRYGYTF. Written as DNA, the CDR3 is TGTGCCAGCAGTTTTAGGGGTCGCTATGGCTACACCTTC.

This clone showed up just once. The gene calls are TRBV19 and TRBJ1-1; D is ambiguous. Trimming left V 0 bases short and J 6 bases short, with 8 bases between. The germline V gene encodes CDR1 LNHDA and CDR2 SQIVND (reference sequence). CDR3 length: 13 amino acids. As DNA, the CDR3 is TGTGCCAGTAGTATAGATCTGGGCCCTGAAGCTTTCTTT. Residues: CASSIDLGPEAFF.

The chain is built from TRBV19 and TRBJ2-4, with D maybe TRBD1 (5 bases). CDR1 is LNHDA, CDR2 SQIVND, per germline (reference sequence). Trimming stripped 9 bases from V and 6 bases from J, with 18 bases between. This CDR3 spans 14 amino acids. The CDR3 DNA reads as TGTGCCAGCTTGCACCCGACAGTTAGAAACATTCAGTACTTC. Amino acids: CASLHPTVRNIQYF. Supplemented by reference TRBV19 and TRBJ2-4, the full variable domain reads DGGITQSPKYLFRKEGQNVTLSCEQNLNHDAMYWYRQDPGQGLRLIYYSQIVNDFQKGDIAEGYSVSREKKESFPLTVTSAQKNPTAFYLCASLHPTVRNIQYFGAGTRLSVL.

V gene TRBV9 combines with J gene TRBJ2-7, with 12 bases that match TRBD1. CDR1 SGDLS and CDR2 YYNGEE come from the germline V gene. The V gene end was trimmed by 4 bases and the J gene end by 8 bases; junction bases not matched to a gene: 7. This CDR3 has 14 residues. The CDR3 nucleotides are TGTGCCAGCAGCATCGGGACAGGGGGCGCTAAGCAGTACTTC. Protein product: CASSIGTGGAKQYF.

The chain has TRBV9 and TRBJ2-7; maybe TRBD1 (6 bases). Germline CDR1 is SGDLS and CDR2 is YYNGEE. The V gene lost 0 bases and the J gene lost 0 bases, with 13 bases spanning the gap. The CDR3 runs 16 residues. DNA of the CDR3: TGTGCCAGCAGCGTAGGTCCGGGACAAAGCTCCTACGAGCAGTACTTC. This encodes CASSVGPGQSSYEQYF.

In nucleotides, the CDR3 is TGTGCCAGCAGTTTTGTCGCGCAGACTAGCGGGAGGTTCCCTCACGAGCAGTACTTC. It codes for CASSFVAQTSGRFPHEQYF. This chain connects TRBV28 to TRBJ2-7, with TRBD2 identical over 13 bases. V shed 3 bases, J shed 5 bases, and the junction held 16 bases outside the gene matches. Germline values: CDR1 MDHEN, CDR2 SYDVKM. The CDR3 sequence is 19 residues long.

J is TRBJ2-3 and V is TRBV7-3; the match to TRBD2 covers 11 bases. The CDR3 is 16 amino acids. CDR1 SGHTA and CDR2 FQGTGA come from the germline V gene. V shed 5 bases, J shed 3 bases, and the junction held 7 bases outside the gene matches. CDR3 coding DNA: TGTGCCAGCAGCGCCCTAGCGGGAGGATCGACAGATACGCAGTATTTT. This gives the protein CASSALAGGSTDTQYF.

The genes are TRBV5-6 and TRBJ2-7; the D is unclear. V shed 1 base and J shed 2 bases, with 10 bases lying between them. Germline loops: CDR1 SGHDT, CDR2 YYEEEE. CDR3 size: 14 residues. The DNA of the CDR3 is TGTGCCAGCAGCTTGCCAGCAGGAACCTACGAGCAGTACTTC. Its protein is CASSLPAGTYEQYF.

This clone appeared a single time. This sequence joins TRBV5-5 and TRBJ2-7, with TRBD1 matching 7 bases. CDR3 length: 13 amino acids. Germline V gene sequence: CDR1 SGHKS, CDR2 YYEKEE (reference sequence). Unmatched junction bases numbered 2, after V lost 2 bases and J lost 3 bases. The CDR3 region has the DNA TGTGCCAGCAGCTTACAGGGGATCTACGAGCAGTACTTC. This translates into CASSLQGIYEQYF.

The J gene is TRBJ2-1, the V gene TRBV4-1; 10 positions match TRBD2. This CDR3 region has 17 residues. Germline V gene lookup returns CDR1 MGHRA and CDR2 YSYEKL. The ends lost 3 bases at V and 5 bases at J; junction bases unmatched: 10. CDR3 amino acids: CASSHSGLAIGNNEQFF. CDR3 DNA sequence: TGCGCCAGCAGCCATTCGGGACTAGCGATAGGGAACAATGAGCAGTTCTTC.

The chain uses TRBV19 and TRBJ2-1; no reliable D call. V dropped 3 bases and J dropped 4 bases, with 10 bases sitting between them. The CDR3 covers 14 residues. From germline, CDR1 is LNHDA and CDR2 SQIVND (reference sequence). This CDR3 reads CASSIDNLYNEQFF. CDR3 DNA: TGTGCCAGTAGTATCGACAATTTATACAATGAGCAGTTCTTC.

This clone was detected once. V is TRBV27 and J is TRBJ2-7; no clear D gene. Germline loops: CDR1 MNHEY, CDR2 SMNVEV (reference sequence). V was pared by 8 bases and J by 0 bases, with 8 bases between. The CDR3 consists of 12 residues. As DNA, the CDR3 is TGTGCCAGCGGGCATAGCTCCTACGAGCAGTACTTC. It codes for CASGHSSYEQYF.